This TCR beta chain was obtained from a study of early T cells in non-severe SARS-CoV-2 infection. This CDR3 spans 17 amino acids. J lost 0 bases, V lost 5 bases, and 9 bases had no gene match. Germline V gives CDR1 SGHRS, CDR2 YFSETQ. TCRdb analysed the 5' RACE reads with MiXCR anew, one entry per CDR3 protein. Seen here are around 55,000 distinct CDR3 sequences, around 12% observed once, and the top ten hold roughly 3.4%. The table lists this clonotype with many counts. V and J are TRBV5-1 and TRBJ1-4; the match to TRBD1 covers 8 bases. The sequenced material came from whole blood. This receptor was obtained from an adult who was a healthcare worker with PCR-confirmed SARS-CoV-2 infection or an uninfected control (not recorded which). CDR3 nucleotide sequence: TGCGCCAGCAGGCCCGGGACAGGTTTTGCAACTAATGAAAAACTGTTTTTT. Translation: CASRPGTGFATNEKLFF. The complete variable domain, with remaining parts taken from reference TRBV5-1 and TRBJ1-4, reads KAGVTQTPRYLIKTRGQQVTLSCSPISGHRSVSWYQQTPGQGLQFLFEYFSETQRNKGNFPGRFSGRQFSNSRSEMNVSTLELGDSALYLCASRPGTGFATNEKLFFGSGTQLSVL.